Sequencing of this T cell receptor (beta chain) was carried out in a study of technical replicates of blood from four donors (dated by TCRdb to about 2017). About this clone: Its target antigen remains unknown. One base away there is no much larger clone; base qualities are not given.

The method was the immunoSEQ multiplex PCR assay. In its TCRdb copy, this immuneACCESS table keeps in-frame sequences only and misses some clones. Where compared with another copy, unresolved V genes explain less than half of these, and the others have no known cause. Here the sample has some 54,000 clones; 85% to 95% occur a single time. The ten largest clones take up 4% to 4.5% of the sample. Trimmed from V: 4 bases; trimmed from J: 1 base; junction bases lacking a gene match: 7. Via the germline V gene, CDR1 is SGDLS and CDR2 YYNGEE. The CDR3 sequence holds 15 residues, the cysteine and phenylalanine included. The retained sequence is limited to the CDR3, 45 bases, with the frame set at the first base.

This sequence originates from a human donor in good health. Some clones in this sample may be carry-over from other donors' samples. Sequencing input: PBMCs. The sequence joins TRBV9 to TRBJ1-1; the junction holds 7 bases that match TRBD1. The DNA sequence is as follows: TGTGCCAGCAGCTCCCGAGGGGGCGCGAACACTGAAGCTTTCTTT. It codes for CASSSRGGANTEAFF.